This TCR beta chain was profiled in a study of T cells after yellow fever vaccination. Study-level findings and limits: A small proportion of clonotypes was detected in both the CD4 and CD8 compartments.

Turning to this clonotype: What it binds is not known.

For TCR, cDNA came from 5'RACE template switching, which added a universal primer site and UMIs. TCRdb analysed the 5' RACE reads with MiXCR anew, one entry per CDR3 protein. The sample contains a few hundred thousand distinct CDR3 sequences, about 5.2% of which appear only once. With 3 bases clipped from V and 5 bases from J, the junction kept 2 bases outside the gene matches. The CDR3 runs to 14 residues. The sequenced sample was CD4+ T cells sorted from PBMCs, obtained on the day of the yellow fever booster vaccination. The receptor comes from a man aged 18-30 years who received the YFV17D yellow fever vaccine. The chain uses TRBV12-3 or TRBV12-4 and TRBJ1-5, with 9 positions matching TRBD1. The CDR3 region is CASSFDRGYQPQHF. Here the CDR3 DNA reads TGTGCCAGCAGTTTTGACAGGGGGTATCAGCCCCAGCATTTT.